This T cell receptor (beta chain) came from a study of cytotoxic CD8 clonotypes in ibrutinib-treated CLL. The protocol was immunoSEQ multiplex PCR, while the TCRdb copy is restricted to in-frame clones and leaves out a portion. The sample lists over 120,000 clones, 76% seen once, with about 4.7% in the top ten. The trim removed 7 bases at V and 5 bases at J, leaving 4 bases unmatched. Looked up from germline, CDR1 is SQVTM and CDR2 is ANQGSEA. This CDR3 spans 13 amino acids. The source was PBMCs, collected after 24 months of ibrutinib treatment. This rearrangement joins TRBV29-1 to TRBJ1-6; 8 bases fit TRBD1. The sequence came from a human donor with chronic lymphocytic leukemia. CDR3 sequence: CSATTGDNSPLHF. Written as DNA, the CDR3 is TGCAGCGCAACGACAGGGGATAATTCACCCCTCCACTTT.